These 12 T cell receptor beta chains share one sample of origin, sequenced in a study of blood T cell repertoires in COVID-19. TCRdb's table, derived via immunoSEQ multiplex PCR, lists solely in-frame clones and lacks some. This table has about 230,000 clones, 83% appearing once. The sequenced material came from peripheral blood. Receptor source: a woman aged 45 to 65 with acute or convalescent COVID-19.

For this clone: The same CDR3 can be traced to other DNA sequences in this sample. The rearrangement uses TRBV19 and TRBJ2-1, with 7 bases matching TRBD1. This CDR3 comprises 14 residues. Germline V gene data show CDR1 as LNHDA and CDR2 as SQIVND (reference sequence). Trimming cost V 9 bases and J 0 bases; bases outside gene matches: 5. The CDR3 DNA reads TGTGCCAGCACCCGGGACAGCTCCTACAATGAGCAGTTCTTC. It translates to CASTRDSSYNEQFF.

The chain joins TRBV7-9 to TRBJ1-1; no clear D. V lost 5 bases and J lost 1, with 8 bases in between. This CDR3 is 13 amino acids long. Germline CDR1 SEHNR, CDR2 FQNEAQ (reference sequence). Here the CDR3 reads CASSPRQNTEAFF. CDR3 bases: TGTGCCAGCAGCCCACGACAGAACACTGAAGCTTTCTTT.

This chain joins TRBV28 and TRBJ1-2, with D perhaps matching TRBD1 (5 bases). Germline loops: CDR1 MDHEN, CDR2 SYDVKM. The CDR3 runs to 13 residues. Trimming removed 5 bases from V and 2 bases from J, with 9 bases in between. CDR3 coding DNA: TGTGCCAGCAGTATGACAGTAAACTATGGCTACACCTTC. Translated: CASSMTVNYGYTF.

The chain carries TRBV6-6 and TRBJ1-3; a possible D gene is TRBD1 (6 bases). Germline lookup yields CDR1 MNHNY and CDR2 SVGAGI (reference sequence). V shed 5 bases and J shed 4 bases, with 18 bases lying between them. The CDR3 has 16 amino acids. The DNA of the CDR3 is TGTGCCAGCAGTCGACAGGTCCCCTTTAGAGGAAACACCATATATTTT. As protein: CASSRQVPFRGNTIYF.

The chain combines TRBV25-1 with TRBJ2-7; 14 bases align to TRBD2. The germline V gene encodes CDR1 MGHDK and CDR2 SYGVNS. J lost 3 bases, V lost 1 base, and 2 bases had no gene match. This CDR3 spans 16 amino acids. The chain's CDR3 is CASSESGLAGGYEQYF. The CDR3 nucleotides read TGTGCCAGCAGTGAATCCGGACTAGCGGGAGGCTACGAGCAGTACTTC.

V usage is TRBV28 and J usage is TRBJ1-1, with TRBD1 as a possible D gene (6 bases). Looked up from germline, CDR1 is MDHEN and CDR2 is SYDVKM. V was cut by 2 bases and J by 0 bases, with 13 bases left in between. The CDR3 totals 16 residues. CDR3 in DNA: TGTGCCAGCAGTTTAGGCGGGGGGCCTCTGAACACTGAAGCTTTCTTT. The encoded protein is CASSLGGGPLNTEAFF.

This clone was found a few times. The rearrangement joins TRBV2 to TRBJ1-2; possibly TRBD1 for D (6 bases). V was cut by 0 bases and J by 6 bases, with 8 bases left in between. From germline, CDR1 is SNHLY and CDR2 FYNNEI. This CDR3 contains 13 residues. CDR3 amino acids: CASSEARQDGYTF. CDR3 nucleotide sequence: TGTGCCAGCAGTGAAGCGCGACAGGATGGCTACACCTTC. The complete variable domain, with remaining parts taken from reference TRBV2 and TRBJ1-2, reads EPEVTQTPSHQVTQMGQEVILRCVPISNHLYFYWYRQILGQKVEFLVSFYNNEISEKSEIFDDQFSVERPDGSNFTLKIRSTKLEDSAMYFCASSEARQDGYTFGSGTRLTVV.

V gene TRBV11-3 combines with J gene TRBJ2-1; no clear D. Germline values: CDR1 SGHNT, CDR2 YENEEA. CDR3 length equals 14 residues. The V gene lost 0 bases and the J gene lost 6 bases, with 9 bases spanning the gap. CDR3 sequence: CASSLDLASNEQFF. The CDR3 nucleotides are TGTGCCAGCAGCTTAGATTTAGCCAGCAATGAGCAGTTCTTC.

The V gene is TRBV5-4, the J gene TRBJ1-1, with no clear D. Germline V CDR1 and CDR2: SGHNT, YYREEE (reference sequence). V lost 0 bases and J 1 base, leaving 16 bases between the germline ends. The CDR3 consists of 17 residues. The CDR3 loop is CASSLDGITLGNTEAFF. CDR3 bases: TGTGCCAGCAGCTTGGATGGCATTACCCTTGGGAACACTGAAGCTTTCTTT.

The rearrangement links TRBV5-1 to TRBJ2-5; D not certain. Germline CDR1 SGHRS, CDR2 YFSETQ. Trimming pared 4 bases from V and 5 bases from J, leaving 12 bases between. The CDR3 runs to 13 residues. The CDR3 spells CASSEVGGETQYF. The CDR3 nucleotides are TGCGCCAGCAGCGAGGTCGGTGGGGAGACCCAGTACTTC.

The chain links TRBV5-1 to TRBJ2-1, with 8 nucleotides matching TRBD2. J lost 7 bases, V lost 3 bases, and 6 bases had no gene match. CDR3 length equals 14 residues. The germline V gene encodes CDR1 SGHRS and CDR2 YFSETQ. DNA of the CDR3: TGCGCCAGCAGCTATCCCTCGGGAGGGAATGAGCAGTTCTTC. Translated, it gives CASSYPSGGNEQFF.

The CDR3 protein is CASSRGSSGSGNTIYF. The CDR3 coding sequence is TGTGCCAGCAGTAGGGGGAGCAGCGGCTCTGGAAACACCATATATTTT. The chain employs TRBV2 and TRBJ1-3; TRBD1 might be the D (6 bases). Trimming took 5 bases from V and 0 from J, leaving 14 bases between them. CDR1 is SNHLY, CDR2 FYNNEI, per germline. CDR3 length: 16 amino acids.